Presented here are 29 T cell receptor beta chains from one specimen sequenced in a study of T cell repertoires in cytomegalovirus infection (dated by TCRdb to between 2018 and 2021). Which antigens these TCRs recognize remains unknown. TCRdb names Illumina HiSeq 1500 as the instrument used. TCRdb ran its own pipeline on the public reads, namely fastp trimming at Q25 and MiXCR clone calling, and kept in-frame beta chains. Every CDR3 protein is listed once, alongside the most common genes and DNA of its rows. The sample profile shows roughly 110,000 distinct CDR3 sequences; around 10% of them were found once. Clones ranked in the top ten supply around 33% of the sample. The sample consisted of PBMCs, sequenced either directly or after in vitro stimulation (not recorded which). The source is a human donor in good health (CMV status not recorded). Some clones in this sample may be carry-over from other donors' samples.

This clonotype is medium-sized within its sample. The CDR3 sequence: CASTGLSSEQYF. Here the CDR3 DNA reads TGTGCCAGCACAGGTCTATCGAGTGAGCAGTACTTC. The V call is TRBV28, the J call TRBJ2-7; no clear D gene. The CDR3 runs 12 residues. Germline V gene lookup returns CDR1 MDHEN and CDR2 SYDVKM. V dropped 7 bases and J dropped 7 bases, with 14 bases sitting between them.

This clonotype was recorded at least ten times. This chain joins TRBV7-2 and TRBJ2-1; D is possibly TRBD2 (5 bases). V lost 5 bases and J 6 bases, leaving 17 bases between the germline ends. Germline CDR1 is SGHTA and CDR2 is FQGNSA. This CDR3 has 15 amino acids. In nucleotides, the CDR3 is TGTGCCAGCAGCCCCAGACGGCAAGGAGGCAATGAGCAGTTCTTC. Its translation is CASSPRRQGGNEQFF.

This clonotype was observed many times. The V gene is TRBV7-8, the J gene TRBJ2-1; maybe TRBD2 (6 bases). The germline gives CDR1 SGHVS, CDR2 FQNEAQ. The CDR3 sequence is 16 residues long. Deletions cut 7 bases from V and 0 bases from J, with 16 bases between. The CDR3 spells CASKPGLRLSYNEQFF. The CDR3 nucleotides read TGTGCCAGCAAGCCGGGACTCCGACTCTCCTACAATGAGCAGTTCTTC.

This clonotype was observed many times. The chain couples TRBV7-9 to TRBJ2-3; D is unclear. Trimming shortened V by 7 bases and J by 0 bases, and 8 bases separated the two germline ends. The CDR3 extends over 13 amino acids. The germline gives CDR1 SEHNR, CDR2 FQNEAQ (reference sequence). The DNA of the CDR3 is TGTGCCAGCATTCCTCGAAGCACAGATACGCAGTATTTT. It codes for CASIPRSTDTQYF. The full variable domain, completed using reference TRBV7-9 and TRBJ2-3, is DTGVSQNPRHKITKRGQNVTFRCDPISEHNRLYWYRQTLGQGPEFLTYFQNEAQLEKSRLLSDRFSAERPKGSFSTLEIQRTEQGDSAMYLCASIPRSTDTQYFGPGTRLTVL.

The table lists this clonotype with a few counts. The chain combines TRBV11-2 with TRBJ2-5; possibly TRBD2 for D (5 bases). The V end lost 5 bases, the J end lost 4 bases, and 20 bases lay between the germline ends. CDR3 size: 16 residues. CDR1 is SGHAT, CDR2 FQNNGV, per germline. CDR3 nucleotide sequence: TGTGCCAGCAGCAAACGAATGGACTTTCCGGTAGAGACCCAGTACTTC. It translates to CASSKRMDFPVETQYF.

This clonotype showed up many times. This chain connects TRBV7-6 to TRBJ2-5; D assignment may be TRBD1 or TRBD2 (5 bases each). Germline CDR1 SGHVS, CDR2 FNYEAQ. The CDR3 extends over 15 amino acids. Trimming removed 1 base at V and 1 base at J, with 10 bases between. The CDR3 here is CASSLDPGPQETQYF. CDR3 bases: TGTGCCAGCAGCTTAGATCCGGGACCCCAAGAGACCCAGTACTTC.

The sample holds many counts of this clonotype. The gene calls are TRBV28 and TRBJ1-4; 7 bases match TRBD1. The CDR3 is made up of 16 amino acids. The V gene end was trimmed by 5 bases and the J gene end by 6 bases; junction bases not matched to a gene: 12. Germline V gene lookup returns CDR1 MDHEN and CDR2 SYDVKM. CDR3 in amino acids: CASSPPRQGSYEKLFF. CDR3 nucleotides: TGTGCCAGCAGTCCCCCCAGACAGGGTAGCTATGAAAAACTGTTTTTT.

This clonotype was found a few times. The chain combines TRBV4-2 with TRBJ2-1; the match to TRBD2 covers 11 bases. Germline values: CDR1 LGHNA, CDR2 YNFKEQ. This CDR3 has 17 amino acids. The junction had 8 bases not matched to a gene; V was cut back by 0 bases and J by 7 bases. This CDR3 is CASSQDLSLAGGNEQFF. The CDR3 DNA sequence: TGTGCCAGCAGCCAAGATCTCAGCTTAGCGGGGGGGAATGAGCAGTTCTTC.

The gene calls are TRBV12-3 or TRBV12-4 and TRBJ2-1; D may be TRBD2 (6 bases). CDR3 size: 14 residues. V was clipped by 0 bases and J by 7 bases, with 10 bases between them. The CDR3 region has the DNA TGTGCCAGCAGTTTAGCGGGAGGAGATAATGAGCAGTTCTTC. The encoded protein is CASSLAGGDNEQFF.

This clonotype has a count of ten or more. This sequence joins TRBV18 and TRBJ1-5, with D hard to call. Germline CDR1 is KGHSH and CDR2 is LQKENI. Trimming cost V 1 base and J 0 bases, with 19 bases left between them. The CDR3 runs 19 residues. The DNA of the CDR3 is TGTGCCAGCTCACCACATGACCCTCTATTCCCTTATAGCAATCAGCCCCAGCATTTT. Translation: CASSPHDPLFPYSNQPQHF.

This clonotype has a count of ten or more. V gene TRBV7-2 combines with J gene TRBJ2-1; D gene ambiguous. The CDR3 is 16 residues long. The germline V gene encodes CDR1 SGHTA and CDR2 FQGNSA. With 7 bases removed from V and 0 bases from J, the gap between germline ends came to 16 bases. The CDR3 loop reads CASTSDPFSSYNEQFF. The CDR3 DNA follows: TGTGCCAGCACCTCGGACCCTTTCTCCTCCTACAATGAGCAGTTCTTC.

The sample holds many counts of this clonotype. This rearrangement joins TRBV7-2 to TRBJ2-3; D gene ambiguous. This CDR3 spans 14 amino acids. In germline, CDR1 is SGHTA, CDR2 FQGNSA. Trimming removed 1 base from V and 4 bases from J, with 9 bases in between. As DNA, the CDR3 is TGTGCCAGCAGCTTAGATTTTACCGCAGATACGCAGTATTTT. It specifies CASSLDFTADTQYF.

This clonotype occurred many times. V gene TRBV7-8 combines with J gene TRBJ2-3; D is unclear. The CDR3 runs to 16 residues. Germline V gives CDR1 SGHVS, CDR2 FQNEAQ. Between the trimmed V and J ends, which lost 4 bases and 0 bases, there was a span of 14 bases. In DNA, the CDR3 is TGTGCCAGCAGCTATTTGAGCCAACGTAGCACAGATACGCAGTATTTT. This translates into CASSYLSQRSTDTQYF. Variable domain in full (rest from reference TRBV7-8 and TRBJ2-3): GAGVSQSPRYKVAKRGQDVALRCDPISGHVSLFWYQQALGQGPEFLTYFQNEAQLDKSGLPSDRFFAERPEGSVSTLKIQRTQQEDSAVYLCASSYLSQRSTDTQYFGPGTRLTVL.

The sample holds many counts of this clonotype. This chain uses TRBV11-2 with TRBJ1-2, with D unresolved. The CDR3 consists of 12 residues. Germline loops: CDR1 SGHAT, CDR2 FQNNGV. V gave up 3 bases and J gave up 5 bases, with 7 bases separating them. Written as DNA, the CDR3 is TGTGCCAGCAGCTTTATCCGATATGGCTACACCTTC. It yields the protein CASSFIRYGYTF.

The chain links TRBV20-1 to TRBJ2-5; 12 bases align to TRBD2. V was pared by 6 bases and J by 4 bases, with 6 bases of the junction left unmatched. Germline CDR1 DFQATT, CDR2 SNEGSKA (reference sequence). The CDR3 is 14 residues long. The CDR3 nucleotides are TGCAGTGCCAGAATACTAGCGGGAGGAGAGACCCAGTACTTC. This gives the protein CSARILAGGETQYF.

The DNA for the CDR3 is TGTGCCAGCAGCCAAGATCTACGGTCAACTAATGAAAAACTGTTTTTT. Protein product: CASSQDLRSTNEKLFF. The chain combines TRBV3-1 with TRBJ1-4; no reliable D call. With 0 bases removed from V and 0 bases from J, the gap between germline ends came to 8 bases. Germline loops: CDR1 LGHDT, CDR2 YNNKEL (reference sequence). This CDR3 contains 16 residues.

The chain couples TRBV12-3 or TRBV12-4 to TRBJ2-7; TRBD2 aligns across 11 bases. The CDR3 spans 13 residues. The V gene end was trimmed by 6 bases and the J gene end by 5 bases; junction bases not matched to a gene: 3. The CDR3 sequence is CASSPTSGNEQYV. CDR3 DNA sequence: TGTGCCAGCAGCCCGACTAGCGGGAACGAGCAGTACGTC.

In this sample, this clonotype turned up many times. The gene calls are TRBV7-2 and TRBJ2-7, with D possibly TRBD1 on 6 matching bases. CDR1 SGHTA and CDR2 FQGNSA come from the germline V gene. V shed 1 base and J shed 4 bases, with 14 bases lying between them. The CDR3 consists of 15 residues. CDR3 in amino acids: CASSLEGGPPYEQYF. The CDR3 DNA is TGTGCCAGCAGCTTAGAAGGGGGTCCCCCTTACGAGCAGTACTTC.

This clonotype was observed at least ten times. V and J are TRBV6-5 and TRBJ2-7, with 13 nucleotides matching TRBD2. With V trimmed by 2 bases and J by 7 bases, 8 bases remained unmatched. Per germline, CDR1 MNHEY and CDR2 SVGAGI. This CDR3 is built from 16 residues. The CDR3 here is CASSYLLAGGPREQYV. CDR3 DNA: TGTGCCAGCAGTTACCTACTAGCGGGAGGGCCCCGAGAGCAGTACGTC.

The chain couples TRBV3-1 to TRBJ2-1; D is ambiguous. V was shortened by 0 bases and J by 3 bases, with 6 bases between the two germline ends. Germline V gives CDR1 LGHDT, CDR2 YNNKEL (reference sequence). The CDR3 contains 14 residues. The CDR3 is CASSQERYYNEQFF. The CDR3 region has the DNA TGTGCCAGCAGCCAAGAGCGGTACTACAATGAGCAGTTCTTC.

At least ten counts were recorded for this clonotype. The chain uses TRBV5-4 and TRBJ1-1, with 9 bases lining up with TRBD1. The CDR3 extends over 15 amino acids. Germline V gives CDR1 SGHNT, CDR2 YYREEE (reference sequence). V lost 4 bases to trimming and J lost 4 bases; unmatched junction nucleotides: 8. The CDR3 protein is CASSAAQGARTEAFF. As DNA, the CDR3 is TGTGCCAGCAGCGCTGCACAGGGGGCGCGCACTGAAGCTTTCTTT.

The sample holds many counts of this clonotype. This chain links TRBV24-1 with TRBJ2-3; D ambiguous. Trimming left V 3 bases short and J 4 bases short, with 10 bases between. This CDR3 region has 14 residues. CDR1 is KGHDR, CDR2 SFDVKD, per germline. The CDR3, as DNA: TGTGCCACCAGTGATCGTAACTATGCAGATACGCAGTATTTT. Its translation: CATSDRNYADTQYF.

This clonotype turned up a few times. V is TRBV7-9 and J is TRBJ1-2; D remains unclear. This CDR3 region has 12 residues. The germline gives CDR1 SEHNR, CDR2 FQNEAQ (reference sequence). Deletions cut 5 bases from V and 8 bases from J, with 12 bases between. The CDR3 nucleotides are TGTGCCAGCAGCCCGGCTACGGGAGGCTACACCTTC. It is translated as CASSPATGGYTF.

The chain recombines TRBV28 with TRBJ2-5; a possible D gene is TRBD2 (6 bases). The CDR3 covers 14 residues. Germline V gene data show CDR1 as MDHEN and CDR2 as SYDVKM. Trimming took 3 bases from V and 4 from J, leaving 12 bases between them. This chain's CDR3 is CASSLGWRGETQYF. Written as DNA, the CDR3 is TGTGCCAGCAGTTTGGGATGGCGGGGAGAGACCCAGTACTTC. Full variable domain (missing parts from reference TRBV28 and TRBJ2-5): DVKVTQSSRYLVKRTGEKVFLECVQDMDHENMFWYRQDPGLGLRLIYFSYDVKMKEKGDIPEGYSVSREKKERFSLILESASTNQTSMYLCASSLGWRGETQYFGPGTRLLVL.

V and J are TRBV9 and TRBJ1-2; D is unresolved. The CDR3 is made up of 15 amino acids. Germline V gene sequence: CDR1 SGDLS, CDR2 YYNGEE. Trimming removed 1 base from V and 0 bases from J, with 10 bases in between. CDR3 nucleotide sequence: TGTGCCAGCAGCGTACTTGACACCGCTAACTATGGCTACACCTTC. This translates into CASSVLDTANYGYTF. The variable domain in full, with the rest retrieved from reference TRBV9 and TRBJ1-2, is DSGVTQTPKHLITATGQRVTLRCSPRSGDLSVYWYQQSLDQGLQFLIQYYNGEERAKGNILERFSAQQFPDLHSELNLSSLELGDSALYFCASSVLDTANYGYTFGSGTRLTVV.

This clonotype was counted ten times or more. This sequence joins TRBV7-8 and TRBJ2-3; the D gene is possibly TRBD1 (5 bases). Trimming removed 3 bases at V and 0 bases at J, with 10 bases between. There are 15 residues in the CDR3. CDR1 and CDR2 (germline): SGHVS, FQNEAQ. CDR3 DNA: TGTGCCAGCAGCTTTGCGGACACCAGCACAGATACGCAGTATTTT. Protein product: CASSFADTSTDTQYF. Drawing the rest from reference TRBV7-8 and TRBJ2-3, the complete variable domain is GAGVSQSPRYKVAKRGQDVALRCDPISGHVSLFWYQQALGQGPEFLTYFQNEAQLDKSGLPSDRFFAERPEGSVSTLKIQRTQQEDSAVYLCASSFADTSTDTQYFGPGTRLTVL.

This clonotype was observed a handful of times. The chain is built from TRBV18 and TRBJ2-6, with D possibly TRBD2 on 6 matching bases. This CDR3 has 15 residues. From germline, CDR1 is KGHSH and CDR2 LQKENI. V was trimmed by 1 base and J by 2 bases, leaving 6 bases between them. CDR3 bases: TGTGCCAGCTCACCACGGGGGGCTGGGGCCAACGTCCTGACTTTC. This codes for CASSPRGAGANVLTF.

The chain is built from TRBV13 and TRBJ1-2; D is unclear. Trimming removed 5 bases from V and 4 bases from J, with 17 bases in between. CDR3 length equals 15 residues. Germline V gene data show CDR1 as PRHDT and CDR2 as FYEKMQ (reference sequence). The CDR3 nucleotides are TGTGCCAGCAGCCTCCAACGCGAGAATAGCTATGGCTACACCTTC. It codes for CASSLQRENSYGYTF.

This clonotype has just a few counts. The CDR3 protein is CASSQTRTSGRAKSNEQFF. The CDR3 DNA reads as TGTGCCAGCAGCCAGACGAGGACTAGCGGGAGGGCCAAGTCAAATGAGCAGTTCTTC. The chain links TRBV7-2 to TRBJ2-1; TRBD2 agrees at 15 bases. This CDR3 is 19 amino acids long. V gave up 5 bases and J gave up 7 bases; unmatched junction bases: 15. CDR1 is SGHTA and CDR2 is FQGNSA in the germline V gene.